The 6 T cell receptor beta chains in this list originate from one sample, sequenced in a study of T cell changes during pregnancy in multiple sclerosis (dated by TCRdb to between 2018 and 2021). The library was produced with the immunoSEQ multiplex PCR assay. TCRdb took this table from immuneACCESS and kept in-frame rearrangements with V and J called. Such tables lack part of the clones; where checked against another copy, unresolved V genes explain under half of the gap, and the rest is unexplained. Across this sample there are under 65,000 clones, with around 94% seen only once. The ten largest clones add up to roughly 2.4% of the sample. This specimen consisted of CD8+ T cells from peripheral blood mononuclear cells, obtained after pregnancy. These receptors all stem from a female donor with multiple sclerosis, enrolled in a pregnancy study.

The V call is TRBV11-2, the J call TRBJ2-1; D is unclear. CDR3 length: 12 amino acids. Germline assignment: CDR1 SGHAT and CDR2 FQNNGV. V was shortened by 3 bases and J by 5 bases, with 5 bases between the two germline ends. The CDR3 loop reads CASSFEDNEQFF. Here the CDR3 DNA reads TGTGCCAGCAGCTTTGAGGACAATGAGCAGTTCTTC. The whole variable domain, remainder taken from reference TRBV11-2 and TRBJ2-1, is EAGVAQSPRYKIIEKRQSVAFWCNPISGHATLYWYQQILGQGPKLLIQFQNNGVVDDSQLPKDRFSAERLKGVDSTLKIQPAKLEDSAVYLCASSFEDNEQFFGPGTRLTVL.

This clone showed up just once. This chain joins TRBV5-4 and TRBJ1-1; D is unresolved. The ends were cut back, 2 bases at V and 5 bases at J, with 13 bases in the middle. There are 14 residues in the CDR3. Germline V gene lookup returns CDR1 SGHNT and CDR2 YYREEE (reference sequence). The CDR3 nucleotides are TGTGCCAGCAGCTTAGCCCACCGAGGAACTGAAGCTTTCTTT. This encodes CASSLAHRGTEAFF.

The chain is built from TRBV30 and TRBJ1-1; a possible D gene is TRBD1 (5 bases). The CDR3 consists of 14 residues. Germline values: CDR1 GTSNPN, CDR2 SVGIG (reference sequence). V lost 4 bases and J 1 base, leaving 13 bases between the germline ends. CDR3 DNA: TGTGCCTGGACCTGGGAGGGGAGGAACACTGAAGCTTTCTTT. It specifies CAWTWEGRNTEAFF.

The chain couples TRBV7-8 to TRBJ2-2, with 9 bases that match TRBD2. Germline CDR1 is SGHVS and CDR2 is FQNEAQ. The CDR3 runs 15 residues. The CDR3 sequence is CVGLAGRTNTGELFF. The CDR3 nucleotides are TGTGTGGGGCTAGCGGGAAGGACGAACACCGGGGAGCTGTTTTTT.

This chain connects TRBV4-1 to TRBJ2-7; 11 bases match TRBD2. The CDR3 totals 16 residues. With V trimmed by 2 bases and J by 5 bases, 8 bases remained unmatched. Germline V gives CDR1 MGHRA, CDR2 YSYEKL. The CDR3 DNA reads as TGCGCCAGCAGCCAATATCTAGCGGGAGGTATGAACGAGCAGTACTTC. This codes for CASSQYLAGGMNEQYF.

CDR3 nucleotides: TGCAGCGTTGAATCCGAGACAGGGGTGGTCACCGGGGAGCTGTTTTTT. Its translation is CSVESETGVVTGELFF. The chain joins TRBV29-1 to TRBJ2-2, with 8 positions matching TRBD1. Per germline, CDR1 SQVTM and CDR2 ANQGSEA. Germline trimming cut 2 bases from V and 4 bases from J; bases unmatched to any gene: 9. CDR3 length: 16 amino acids.